This T cell receptor beta chain was identified during a study of blood T cells in healthy people across ages. Comment on this clonotype: The antigen remains undetermined.

Whole-study findings and limits: Per million T cells, TCR beta diversity dropped about linearly as age rose.

After removal of 4 bases from V and 5 bases from J, the junction contained 12 bases not matched to a gene. Germline-derived CDR1 and CDR2 are SGHDT and YYEEEE. The CDR3 is 16 residues long. Per-sample yields of isolated PBMCs were at least 7 million. The extraction recovered at least 6 micrograms of total RNA per sample. Using a J-beta primer mix together with a sample-barcoded 5' primer, a second PCR was run for about 6 to 11 cycles. TCRdb itself ran the 5' RACE reads through MiXCR, one entry per CDR3 protein. The data hold hundreds of thousands of distinct CDR3 sequences, with 45% to 70% observed a single time.

The rearrangement uses TRBV5-6 and TRBJ2-5, with TRBD2 identical over 9 bases. The sample consisted of blood. This TCR derives from a man aged 40-49 years in good health. For the CDR3, the DNA is TGTGCCAGCAGCCCCTGGCTAGCGGGATTCGAGGAGACCCAGTACTTC. This encodes CASSPWLAGFEETQYF.